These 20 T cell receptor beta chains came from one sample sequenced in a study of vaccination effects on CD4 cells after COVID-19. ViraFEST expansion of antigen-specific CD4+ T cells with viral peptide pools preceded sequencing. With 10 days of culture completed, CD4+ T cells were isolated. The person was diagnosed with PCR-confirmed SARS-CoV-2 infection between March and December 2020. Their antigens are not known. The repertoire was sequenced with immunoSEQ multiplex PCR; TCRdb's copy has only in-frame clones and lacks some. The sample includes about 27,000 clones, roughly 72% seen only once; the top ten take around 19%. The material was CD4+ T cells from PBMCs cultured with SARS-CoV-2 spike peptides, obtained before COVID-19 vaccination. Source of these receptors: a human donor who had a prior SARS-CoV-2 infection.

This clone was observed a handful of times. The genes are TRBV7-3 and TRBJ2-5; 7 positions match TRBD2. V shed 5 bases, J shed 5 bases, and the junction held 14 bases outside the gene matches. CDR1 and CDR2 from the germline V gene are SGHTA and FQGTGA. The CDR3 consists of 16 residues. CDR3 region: CASSEGRGQRGETQYF. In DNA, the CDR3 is TGTGCCAGCAGCGAAGGCCGGGGCCAGCGGGGCGAGACCCAGTACTTC.

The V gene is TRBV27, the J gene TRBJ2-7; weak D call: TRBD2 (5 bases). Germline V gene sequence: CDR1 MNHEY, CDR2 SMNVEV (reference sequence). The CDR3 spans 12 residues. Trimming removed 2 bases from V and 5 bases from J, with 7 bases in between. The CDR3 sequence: CASSLRGNEQYF. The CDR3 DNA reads TGTGCCAGCAGTTTACGAGGGAACGAGCAGTACTTC.

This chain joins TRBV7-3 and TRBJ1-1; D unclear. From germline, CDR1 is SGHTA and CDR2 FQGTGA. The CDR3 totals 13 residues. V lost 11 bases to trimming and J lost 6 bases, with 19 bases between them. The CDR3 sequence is CARLTLEHPEAFF. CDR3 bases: TGTGCCCGATTAACCCTCGAACACCCTGAAGCTTTCTTT.

Written as DNA, the CDR3 is TGTGCCAGCAGCCAAGGGACTAGCGGCAATGAGCAGTTCTTC. It specifies CASSQGTSGNEQFF. The rearrangement links TRBV7-3 to TRBJ2-1; 11 nucleotides match TRBD2. The CDR3 extends over 14 amino acids. The germline gives CDR1 SGHTA, CDR2 FQGTGA. Germline trimming cut 5 bases from V and 6 bases from J; bases unmatched to any gene: 3.

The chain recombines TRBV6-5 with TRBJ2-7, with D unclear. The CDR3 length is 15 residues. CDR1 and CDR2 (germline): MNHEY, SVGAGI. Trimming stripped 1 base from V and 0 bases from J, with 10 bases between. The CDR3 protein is CASSYYGRSSYEQYF. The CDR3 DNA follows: TGTGCCAGCAGTTACTACGGACGGAGCTCCTACGAGCAGTACTTC.

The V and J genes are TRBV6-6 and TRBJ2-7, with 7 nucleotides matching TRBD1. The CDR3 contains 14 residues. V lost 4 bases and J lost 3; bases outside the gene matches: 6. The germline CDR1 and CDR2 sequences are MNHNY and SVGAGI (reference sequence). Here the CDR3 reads CASSSSDRVYEQYF. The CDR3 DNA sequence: TGTGCCAGCAGTTCCTCCGACAGGGTCTACGAGCAGTACTTC.

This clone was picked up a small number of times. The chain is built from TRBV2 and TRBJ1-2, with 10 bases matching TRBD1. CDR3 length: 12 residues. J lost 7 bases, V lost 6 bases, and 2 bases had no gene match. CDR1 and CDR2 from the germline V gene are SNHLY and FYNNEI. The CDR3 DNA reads TGTGCCAGCAGGGACAGGGGGTTTGGCTACACCTTC. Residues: CASRDRGFGYTF.

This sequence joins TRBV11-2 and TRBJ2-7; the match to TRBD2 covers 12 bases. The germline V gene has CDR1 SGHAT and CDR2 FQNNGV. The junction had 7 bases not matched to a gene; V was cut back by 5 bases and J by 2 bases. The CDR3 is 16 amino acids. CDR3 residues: CASSPGLAGITYEQYF. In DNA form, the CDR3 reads TGTGCCAGCAGCCCAGGACTAGCGGGGATAACCTACGAGCAGTACTTC.

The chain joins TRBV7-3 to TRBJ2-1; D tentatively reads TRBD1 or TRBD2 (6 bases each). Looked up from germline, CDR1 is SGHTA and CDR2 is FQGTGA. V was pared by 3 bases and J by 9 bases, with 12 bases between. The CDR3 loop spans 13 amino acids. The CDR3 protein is CASSLLGGTEQFF. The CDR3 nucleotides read TGTGCCAGCAGCTTGCTGGGGGGCACTGAGCAGTTCTTC.

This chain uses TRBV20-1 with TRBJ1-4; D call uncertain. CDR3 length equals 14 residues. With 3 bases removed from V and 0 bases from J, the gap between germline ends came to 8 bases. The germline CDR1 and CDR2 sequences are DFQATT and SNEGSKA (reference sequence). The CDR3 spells CSASSPPTNEKLFF. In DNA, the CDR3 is TGCAGTGCTAGTAGCCCTCCAACTAATGAAAAACTGTTTTTT.

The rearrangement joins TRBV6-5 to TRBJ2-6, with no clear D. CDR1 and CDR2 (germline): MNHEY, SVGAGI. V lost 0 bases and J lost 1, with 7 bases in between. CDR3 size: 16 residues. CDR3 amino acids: CASSYSIWSGANVLTF. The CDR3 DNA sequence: TGTGCCAGCAGTTACTCCATCTGGTCTGGGGCCAACGTCCTGACTTTC.

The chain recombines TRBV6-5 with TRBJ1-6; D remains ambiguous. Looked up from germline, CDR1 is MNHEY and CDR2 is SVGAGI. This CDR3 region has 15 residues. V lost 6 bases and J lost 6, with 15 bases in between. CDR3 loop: CASRDPLRGNSPLHF. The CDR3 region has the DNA TGTGCCAGCAGGGACCCCCTTCGGGGTAATTCACCCCTCCACTTT.

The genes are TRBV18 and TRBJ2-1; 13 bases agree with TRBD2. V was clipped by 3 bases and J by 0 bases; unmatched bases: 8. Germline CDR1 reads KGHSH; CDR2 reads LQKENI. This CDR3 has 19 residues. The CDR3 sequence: CASSPIEGLAGLSYNEQFF. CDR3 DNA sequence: TGTGCCAGCTCACCGATAGAGGGACTAGCGGGGCTCTCCTACAATGAGCAGTTCTTC.

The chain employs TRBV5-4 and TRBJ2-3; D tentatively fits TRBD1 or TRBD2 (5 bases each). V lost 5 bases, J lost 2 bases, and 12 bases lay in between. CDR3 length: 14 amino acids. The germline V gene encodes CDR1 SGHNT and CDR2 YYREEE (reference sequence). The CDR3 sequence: CASRERGDTDTQYF. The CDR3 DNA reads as TGTGCCAGCAGGGAACGGGGCGACACAGATACGCAGTATTTT. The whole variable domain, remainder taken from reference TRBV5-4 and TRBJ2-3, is ETGVTQSPTHLIKTRGQQVTLRCSSQSGHNTVSWYQQALGQGPQFIFQYYREEENGRGNFPPRFSGLQFPNYSSELNVNALELDDSALYLCASRERGDTDTQYFGPGTRLTVL.

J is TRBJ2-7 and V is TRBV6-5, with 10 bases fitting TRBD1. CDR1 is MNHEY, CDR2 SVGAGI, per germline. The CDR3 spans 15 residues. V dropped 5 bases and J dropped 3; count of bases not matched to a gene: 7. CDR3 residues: CASSTGTGAFYEQYF. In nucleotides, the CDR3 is TGTGCCAGCAGTACGGGGACAGGGGCCTTCTACGAGCAGTACTTC.

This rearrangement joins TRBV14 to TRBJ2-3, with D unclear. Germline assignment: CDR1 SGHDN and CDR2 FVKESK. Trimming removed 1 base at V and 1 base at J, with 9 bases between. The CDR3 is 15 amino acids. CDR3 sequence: CASSQALTGTDTQYF. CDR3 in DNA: TGTGCCAGCAGCCAAGCACTAACAGGCACAGATACGCAGTATTTT.

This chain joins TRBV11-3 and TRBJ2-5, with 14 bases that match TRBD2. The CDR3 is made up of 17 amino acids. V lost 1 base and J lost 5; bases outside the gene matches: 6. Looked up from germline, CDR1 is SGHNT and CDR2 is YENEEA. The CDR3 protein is CASSLGGLAGGRETQYF. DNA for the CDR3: TGTGCCAGCAGCTTAGGAGGACTAGCGGGAGGTCGGGAGACCCAGTACTTC.

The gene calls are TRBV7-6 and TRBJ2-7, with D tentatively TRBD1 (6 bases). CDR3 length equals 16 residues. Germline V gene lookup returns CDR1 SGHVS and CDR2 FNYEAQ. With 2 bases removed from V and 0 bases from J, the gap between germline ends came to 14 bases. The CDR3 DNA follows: TGTGCCAGCAGCTTATACCCAACAGGGAACTCCTACGAGCAGTACTTC. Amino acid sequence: CASSLYPTGNSYEQYF.

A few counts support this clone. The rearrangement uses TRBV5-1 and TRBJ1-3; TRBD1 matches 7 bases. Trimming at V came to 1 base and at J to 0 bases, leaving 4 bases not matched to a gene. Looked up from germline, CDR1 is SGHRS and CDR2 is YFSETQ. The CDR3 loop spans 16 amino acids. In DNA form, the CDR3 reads TGCGCCAGCAGCTTGTTGACAGGGAGCTCTGGAAACACCATATATTTT. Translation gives CASSLLTGSSGNTIYF.

The CDR3: CASRPSFGLGTEAFF. DNA of the CDR3: TGTGCCAGCAGGCCGTCGTTTGGCCTTGGGACTGAAGCTTTCTTT. The J gene is TRBJ1-1, the V gene TRBV6-5; D remains ambiguous. Deletions cut 6 bases from V and 5 bases from J, with 19 bases between. The CDR3 contains 15 residues. From germline, CDR1 is MNHEY and CDR2 SVGAGI.